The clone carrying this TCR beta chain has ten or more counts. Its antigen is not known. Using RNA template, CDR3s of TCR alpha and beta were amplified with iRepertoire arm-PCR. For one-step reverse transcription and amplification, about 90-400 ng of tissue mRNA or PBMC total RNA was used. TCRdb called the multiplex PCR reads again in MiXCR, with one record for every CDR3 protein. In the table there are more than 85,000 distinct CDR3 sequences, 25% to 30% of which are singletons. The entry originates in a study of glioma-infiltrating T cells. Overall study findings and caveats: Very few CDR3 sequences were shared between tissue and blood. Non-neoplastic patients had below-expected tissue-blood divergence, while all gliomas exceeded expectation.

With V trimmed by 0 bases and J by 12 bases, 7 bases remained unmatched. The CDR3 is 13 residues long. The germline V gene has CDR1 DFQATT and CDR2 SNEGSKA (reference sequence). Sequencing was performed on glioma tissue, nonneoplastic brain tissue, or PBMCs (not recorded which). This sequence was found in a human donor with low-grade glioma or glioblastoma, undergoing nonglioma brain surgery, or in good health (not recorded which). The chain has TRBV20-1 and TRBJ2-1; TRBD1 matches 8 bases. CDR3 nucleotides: TGCAGTGCTAGAGATCGGACAGGGCGCGGGCAGTTCTTC. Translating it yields CSARDRTGRGQFF.